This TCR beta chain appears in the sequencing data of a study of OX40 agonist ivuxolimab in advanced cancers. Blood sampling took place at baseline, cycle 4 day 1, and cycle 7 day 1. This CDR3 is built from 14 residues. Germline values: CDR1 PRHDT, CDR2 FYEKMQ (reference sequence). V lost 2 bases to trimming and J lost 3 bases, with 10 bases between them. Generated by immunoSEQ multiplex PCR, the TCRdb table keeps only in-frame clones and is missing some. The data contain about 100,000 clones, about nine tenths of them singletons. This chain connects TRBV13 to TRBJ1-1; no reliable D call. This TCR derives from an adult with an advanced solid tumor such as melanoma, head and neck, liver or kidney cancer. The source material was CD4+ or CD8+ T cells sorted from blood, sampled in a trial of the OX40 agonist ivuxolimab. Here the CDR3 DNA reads TGTGCCAGCAGCTTATCGCCGGGGTACACTGAAGCTTTCTTT. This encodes CASSLSPGYTEAFF.